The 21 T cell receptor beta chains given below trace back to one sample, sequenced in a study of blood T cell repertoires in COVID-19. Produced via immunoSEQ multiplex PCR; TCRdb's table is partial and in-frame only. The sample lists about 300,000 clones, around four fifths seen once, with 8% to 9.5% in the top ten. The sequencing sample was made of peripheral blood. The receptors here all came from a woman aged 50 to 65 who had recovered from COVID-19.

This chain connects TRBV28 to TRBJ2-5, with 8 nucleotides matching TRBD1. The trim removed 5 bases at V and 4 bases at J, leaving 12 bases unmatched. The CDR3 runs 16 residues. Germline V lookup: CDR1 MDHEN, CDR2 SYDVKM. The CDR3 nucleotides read TGTGCCAGCAGTCTCAGGACAGGGCGGGTCGGAGAGACCCAGTACTTC. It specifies CASSLRTGRVGETQYF.

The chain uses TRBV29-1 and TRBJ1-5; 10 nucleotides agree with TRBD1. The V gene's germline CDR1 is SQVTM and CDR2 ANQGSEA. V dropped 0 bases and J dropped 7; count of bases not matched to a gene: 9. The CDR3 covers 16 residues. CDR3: CSVEDRTGGIRQPQHF. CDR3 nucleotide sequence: TGCAGCGTTGAAGATCGGACAGGGGGTATAAGGCAGCCCCAGCATTTT.

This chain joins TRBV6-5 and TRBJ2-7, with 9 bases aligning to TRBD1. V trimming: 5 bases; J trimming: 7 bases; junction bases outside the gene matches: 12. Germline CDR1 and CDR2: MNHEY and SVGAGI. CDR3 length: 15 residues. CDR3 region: CASSQTGQGPGEQYF. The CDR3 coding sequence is TGTGCCAGCAGTCAGACCGGACAGGGGCCTGGGGAGCAGTACTTC.

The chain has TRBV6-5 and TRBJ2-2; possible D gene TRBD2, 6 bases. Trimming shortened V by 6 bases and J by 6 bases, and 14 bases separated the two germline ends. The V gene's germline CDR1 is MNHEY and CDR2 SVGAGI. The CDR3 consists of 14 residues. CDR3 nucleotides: TGTGCCAGCAGGGCCCAAACTAGCCCCGGGGAGCTGTTTTTT. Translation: CASRAQTSPGELFF.

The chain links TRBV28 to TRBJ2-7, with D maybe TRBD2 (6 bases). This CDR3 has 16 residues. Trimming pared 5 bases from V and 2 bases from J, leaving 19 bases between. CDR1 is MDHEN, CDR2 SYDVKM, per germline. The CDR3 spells CASSQVGGGSPYEQYF. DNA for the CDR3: TGTGCCAGCAGTCAGGTGGGGGGTGGATCCCCCTACGAGCAGTACTTC.

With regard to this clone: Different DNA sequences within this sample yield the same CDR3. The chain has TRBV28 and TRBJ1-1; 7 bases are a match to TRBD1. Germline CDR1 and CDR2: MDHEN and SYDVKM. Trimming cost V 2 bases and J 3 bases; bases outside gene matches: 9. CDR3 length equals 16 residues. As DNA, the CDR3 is TGTGCCAGCAGTTTACTTCCTGGCCAGGGGGACACTGAAGCTTTCTTT. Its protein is CASSLLPGQGDTEAFF.

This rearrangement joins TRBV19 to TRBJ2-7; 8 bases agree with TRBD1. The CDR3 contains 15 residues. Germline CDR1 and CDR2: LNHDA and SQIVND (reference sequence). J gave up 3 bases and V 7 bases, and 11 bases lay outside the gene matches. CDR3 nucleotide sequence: TGTGCCAGTACTAGGTATGGAACAGGGGGCTACGAGCAGTACTTC. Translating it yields CASTRYGTGGYEQYF.

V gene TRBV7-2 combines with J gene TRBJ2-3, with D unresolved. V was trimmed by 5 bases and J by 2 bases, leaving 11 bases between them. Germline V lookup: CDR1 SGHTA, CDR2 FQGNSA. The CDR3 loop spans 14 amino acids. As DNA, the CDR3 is TGTGCCAGCAGCGCCCAACAAGTCACAGATACGCAGTATTTT. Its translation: CASSAQQVTDTQYF.

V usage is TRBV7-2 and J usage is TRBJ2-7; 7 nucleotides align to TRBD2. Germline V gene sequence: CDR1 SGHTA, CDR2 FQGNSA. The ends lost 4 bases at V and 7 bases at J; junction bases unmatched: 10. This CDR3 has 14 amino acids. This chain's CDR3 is CASSWGLLVGEQYF. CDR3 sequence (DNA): TGTGCCAGCAGCTGGGGACTACTGGTCGGAGAGCAGTACTTC.

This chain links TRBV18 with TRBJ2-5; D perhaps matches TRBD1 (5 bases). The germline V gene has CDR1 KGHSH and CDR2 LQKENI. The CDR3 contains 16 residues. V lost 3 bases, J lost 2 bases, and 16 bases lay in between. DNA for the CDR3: TGTGCCAGCTCACCCGAGACAGCGCGGCTACAAGAGACCCAGTACTTC. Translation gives CASSPETARLQETQYF.

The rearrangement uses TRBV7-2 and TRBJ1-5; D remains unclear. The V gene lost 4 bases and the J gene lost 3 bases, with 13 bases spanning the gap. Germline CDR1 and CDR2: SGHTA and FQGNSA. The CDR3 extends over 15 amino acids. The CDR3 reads CASSWGGGLNQPQHF. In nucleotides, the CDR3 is TGTGCCAGCAGCTGGGGAGGAGGACTCAATCAGCCCCAGCATTTT.

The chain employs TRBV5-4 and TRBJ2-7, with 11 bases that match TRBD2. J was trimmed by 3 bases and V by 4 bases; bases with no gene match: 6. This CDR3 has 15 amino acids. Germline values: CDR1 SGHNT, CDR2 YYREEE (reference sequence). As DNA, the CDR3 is TGTGCCAGCAGCGTCTCCGGGACTAGCGGCTACGAGCAGTACTTC. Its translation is CASSVSGTSGYEQYF.

The CDR3 region is CASSSIGSELFF. The DNA for the CDR3 is TGTGCCAGCAGTTCTATAGGGAGCGAACTGTTTTTT. The genes are TRBV12-3 or TRBV12-4 and TRBJ2-2, with a weak D call TRBD2 (5 bases). This CDR3 has 12 amino acids. Trimming cost V 4 bases and J 14 bases, with 14 bases left between them.

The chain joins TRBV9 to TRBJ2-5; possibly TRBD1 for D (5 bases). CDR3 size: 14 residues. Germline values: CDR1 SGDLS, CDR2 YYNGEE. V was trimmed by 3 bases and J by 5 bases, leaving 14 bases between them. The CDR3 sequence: CASSGPGFVETQYF. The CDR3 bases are TGTGCCAGCAGCGGACCAGGGTTCGTGGAGACCCAGTACTTC.

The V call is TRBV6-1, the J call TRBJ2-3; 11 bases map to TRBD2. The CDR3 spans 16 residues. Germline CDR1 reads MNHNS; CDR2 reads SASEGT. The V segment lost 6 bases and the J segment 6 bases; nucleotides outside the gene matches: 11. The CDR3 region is CASSETSGRASDTQYF. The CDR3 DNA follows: TGTGCCAGCAGCGAAACTAGCGGGAGAGCATCGGATACGCAGTATTTT.

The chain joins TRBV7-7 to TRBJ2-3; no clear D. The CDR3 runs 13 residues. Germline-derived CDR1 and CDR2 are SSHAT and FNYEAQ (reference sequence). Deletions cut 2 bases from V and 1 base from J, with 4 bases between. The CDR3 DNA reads TGTGCCAGCAGCTTACTCGGCACAGATACGCAGTATTTT. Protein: CASSLLGTDTQYF.

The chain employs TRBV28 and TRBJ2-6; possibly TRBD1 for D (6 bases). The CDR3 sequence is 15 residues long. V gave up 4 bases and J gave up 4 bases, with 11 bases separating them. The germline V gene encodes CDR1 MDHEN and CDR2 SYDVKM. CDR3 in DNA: TGTGCCAGCAGTTCACAGGGTTTGGGGGCCAACGTCCTGACTTTC. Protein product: CASSSQGLGANVLTF.

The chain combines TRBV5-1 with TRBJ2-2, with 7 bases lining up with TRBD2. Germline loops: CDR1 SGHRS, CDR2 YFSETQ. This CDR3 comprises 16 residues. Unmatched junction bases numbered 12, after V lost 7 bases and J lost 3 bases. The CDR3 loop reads CASGFGGSVDTGELFF. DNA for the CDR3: TGCGCCAGCGGTTTCGGCGGGAGTGTGGACACCGGGGAGCTGTTTTTT. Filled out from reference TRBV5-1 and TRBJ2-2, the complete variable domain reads KAGVTQTPRYLIKTRGQQVTLSCSPISGHRSVSWYQQTPGQGLQFLFEYFSETQRNKGNFPGRFSGRQFSNSRSEMNVSTLELGDSALYLCASGFGGSVDTGELFFGEGSRLTVL.

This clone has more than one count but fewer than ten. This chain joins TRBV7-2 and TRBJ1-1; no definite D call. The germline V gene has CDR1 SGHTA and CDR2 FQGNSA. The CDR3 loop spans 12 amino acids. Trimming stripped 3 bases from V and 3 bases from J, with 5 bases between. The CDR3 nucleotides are TGTGCCAGCAGCTTTTCCGACACTGAAGCTTTCTTT. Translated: CASSFSDTEAFF.

The CDR3 sequence: CASSLRRGQGEAFF. CDR3 in DNA: TGTGCCAGCAGCTTACGCAGGGGGCAGGGGGAAGCTTTCTTT. The genes are TRBV7-9 and TRBJ1-1, with 8 positions matching TRBD1. The CDR3 loop spans 14 amino acids. V was clipped by 2 bases and J by 8 bases; unmatched bases: 7. CDR1 and CDR2 (germline): SEHNR, FQNEAQ (reference sequence).

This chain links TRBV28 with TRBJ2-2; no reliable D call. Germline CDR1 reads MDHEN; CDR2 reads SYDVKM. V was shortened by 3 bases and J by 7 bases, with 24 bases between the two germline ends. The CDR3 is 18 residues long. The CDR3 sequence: CASSFGSTGSHHFGELFF. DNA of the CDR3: TGTGCCAGCAGTTTTGGGTCGACGGGTAGCCACCACTTCGGGGAGCTGTTTTTT.